This T cell receptor beta chain is drawn from a study of blood T cell repertoires in COVID-19. Looking at the study overall: The United States, Italy and Spain supplied acute and convalescent COVID-19 samples. T cells, B-cell-depleted T cells, or PBMCs provided the cDNA or gDNA that served as material.

This CDR3 is 16 amino acids long. The germline gives CDR1 SGHRS, CDR2 YFSETQ. Trimming removed 0 bases at V and 1 base at J, with 8 bases between. As handled by the study authors: The authors estimated nucleated cell counts from reference gene primer amplification. The assay was immunoSEQ multiplex PCR, and TCRdb's table has in-frame clones only and misses some. V, J and clone size were drawn from that table, and D and trimming were deduced from the DNA. This sample has hundreds of thousands of clones, with 87% found just once. The specimen sequenced was peripheral blood. This chain uses TRBV5-1 with TRBJ2-6; a weak D match, TRBD2 (5 bases). The receptor was derived from a woman aged 40 to 49 who had recovered from COVID-19. The CDR3 sequence is CASSLGGGSGANVLTF. CDR3 bases: TGCGCCAGCAGCTTGGGCGGCGGGTCTGGGGCCAACGTCCTGACTTTC.